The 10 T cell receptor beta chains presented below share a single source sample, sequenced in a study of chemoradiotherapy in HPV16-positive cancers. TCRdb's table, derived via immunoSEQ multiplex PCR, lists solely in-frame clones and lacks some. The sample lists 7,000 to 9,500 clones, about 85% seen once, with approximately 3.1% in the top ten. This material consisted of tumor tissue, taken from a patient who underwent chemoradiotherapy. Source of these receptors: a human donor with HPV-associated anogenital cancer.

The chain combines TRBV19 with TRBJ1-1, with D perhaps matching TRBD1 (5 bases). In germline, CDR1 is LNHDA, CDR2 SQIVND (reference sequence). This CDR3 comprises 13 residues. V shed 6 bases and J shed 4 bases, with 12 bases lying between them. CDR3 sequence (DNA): TGTGCCAGTAGGGGGGACGGTGGCACTGAAGCTTTCTTT. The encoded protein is CASRGDGGTEAFF.

The CDR3 DNA reads TGTGCCAGTAGTTGGAGGGTAGGCGGCTACACCTTC. Protein sequence: CASSWRVGGYTF. This chain connects TRBV19 to TRBJ1-2; D unresolved. Deletions cut 5 bases from V and 8 bases from J, with 12 bases between. Germline loops: CDR1 LNHDA, CDR2 SQIVND (reference sequence). This CDR3 has 12 amino acids.

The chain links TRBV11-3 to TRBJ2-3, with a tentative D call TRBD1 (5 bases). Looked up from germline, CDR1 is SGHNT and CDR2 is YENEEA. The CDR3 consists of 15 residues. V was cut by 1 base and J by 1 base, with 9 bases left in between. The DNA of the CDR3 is TGTGCCAGCAGCTTAGTTCTAGGGGGCACAGATACGCAGTATTTT. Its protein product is CASSLVLGGTDTQYF.

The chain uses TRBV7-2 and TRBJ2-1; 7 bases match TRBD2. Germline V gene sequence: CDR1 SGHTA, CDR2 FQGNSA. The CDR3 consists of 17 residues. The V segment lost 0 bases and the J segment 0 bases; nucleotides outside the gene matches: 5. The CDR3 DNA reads TGTGCCAGCAGCTTAGCGGCTAGCGGATTCTCCTACAATGAGCAGTTCTTC. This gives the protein CASSLAASGFSYNEQFF.

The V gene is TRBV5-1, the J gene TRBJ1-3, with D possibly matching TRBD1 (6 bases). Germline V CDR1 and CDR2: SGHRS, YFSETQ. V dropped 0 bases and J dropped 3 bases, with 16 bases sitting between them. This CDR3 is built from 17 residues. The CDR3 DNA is TGCGCCAGCAGCTTGGACGGCCCGGGGGCAGGTGGAAACACCATATATTTT. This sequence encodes CASSLDGPGAGGNTIYF.

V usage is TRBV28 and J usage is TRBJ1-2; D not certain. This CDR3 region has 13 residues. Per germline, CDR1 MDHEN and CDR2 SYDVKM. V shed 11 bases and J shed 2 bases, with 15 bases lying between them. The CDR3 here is CAVLLGSNYGYTF. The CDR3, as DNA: TGTGCCGTCTTACTAGGATCCAACTATGGCTACACCTTC.

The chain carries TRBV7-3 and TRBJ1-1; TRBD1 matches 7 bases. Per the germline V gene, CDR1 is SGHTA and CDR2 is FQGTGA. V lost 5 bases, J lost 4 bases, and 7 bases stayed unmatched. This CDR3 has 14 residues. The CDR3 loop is CASSRQGGGTEAFF. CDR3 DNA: TGTGCCAGCAGCAGACAGGGCGGGGGCACTGAAGCTTTCTTT.

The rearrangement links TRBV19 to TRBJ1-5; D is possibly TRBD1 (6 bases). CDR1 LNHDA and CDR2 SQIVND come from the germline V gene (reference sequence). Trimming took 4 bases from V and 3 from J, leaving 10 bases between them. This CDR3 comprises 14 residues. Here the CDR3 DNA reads TGTGCCAGTAGTACAACAGGGACCAATCAGCCCCAGCATTTT. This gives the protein CASSTTGTNQPQHF.

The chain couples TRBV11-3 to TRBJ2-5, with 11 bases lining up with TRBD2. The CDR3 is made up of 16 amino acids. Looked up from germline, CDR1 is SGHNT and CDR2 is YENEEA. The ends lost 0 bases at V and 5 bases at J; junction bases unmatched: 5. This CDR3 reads CASSLDVAGGLETQYF. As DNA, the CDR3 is TGTGCCAGCAGCTTAGACGTAGCGGGGGGGCTGGAGACCCAGTACTTC.

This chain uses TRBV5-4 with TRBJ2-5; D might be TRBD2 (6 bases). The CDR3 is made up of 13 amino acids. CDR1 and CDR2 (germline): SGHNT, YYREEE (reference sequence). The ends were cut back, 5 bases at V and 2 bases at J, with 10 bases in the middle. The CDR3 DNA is TGTGCCAGCAGTTGGACTAATCAAGAGACCCAGTACTTC. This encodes CASSWTNQETQYF.